These 13 T cell receptor beta chains were sequenced from one sample in a study of blood T cell repertoires in COVID-19. Sequenced by immunoSEQ multiplex PCR; TCRdb stores in-frame clones only, minus some. Seen here are approximately 450,000 clones, about 85% observed once, and the top ten hold almost 2%. Input material: PBMCs or T cells enriched from blood (not recorded which). Receptors were obtained from a young woman with acute COVID-19.

This chain links TRBV4-3 with TRBJ2-1; 9 bases fit TRBD1. The CDR3 sequence is 17 residues long. V shed 0 bases, J shed 7 bases, and the junction held 10 bases outside the gene matches. Germline lookup yields CDR1 LGHNA and CDR2 YSLEER. In DNA form, the CDR3 reads TGCGCCAGCAGCCAAGAACCGGGACAGGGTAGTTGGAATGAGCAGTTCTTC. It is translated as CASSQEPGQGSWNEQFF.

This clone was observed many times. The CDR3 reads CASSPGGMLNSPLHF. The CDR3 coding sequence is TGTGCCAGCTCACCGGGGGGAATGCTTAATTCACCCCTCCACTTT. The genes are TRBV18 and TRBJ1-6, with D possibly being TRBD1 (5 bases). Germline values: CDR1 KGHSH, CDR2 LQKENI. The V end lost 3 bases, the J end lost 6 bases, and 12 bases lay between the germline ends. This CDR3 region has 15 residues.

The rearrangement links TRBV3-1 (or the pseudogene TRBV3-2) to TRBJ1-1; no clear D. V was cut by 7 bases and J by 0 bases, with 12 bases left in between. Germline assignment: CDR1 LGHDT and CDR2 YNNKEL (reference sequence). The CDR3 has 14 residues. The CDR3 DNA sequence: TGTGCCAGCAAACTGAGGGCCATGAACACTGAAGCTTTCTTT. As protein: CASKLRAMNTEAFF.

The rearrangement uses TRBV28 and TRBJ1-1; weak D call: TRBD1 (6 bases). Trimming pared 4 bases from V and 4 bases from J, leaving 13 bases between. The CDR3 consists of 14 residues. Germline lookup yields CDR1 MDHEN and CDR2 SYDVKM. CDR3 amino acids: CASSSSGVATEAFF. CDR3 bases: TGTGCCAGCAGTTCCTCAGGGGTCGCCACTGAAGCTTTCTTT.

This chain connects TRBV2 to TRBJ2-2; 11 nucleotides line up with TRBD1. The CDR3 has 11 residues. The germline CDR1 and CDR2 sequences are SNHLY and FYNNEI. CDR3: CRTGGSGELFF. The CDR3, as DNA: TGTAGGACAGGGGGCTCCGGGGAGCTGTTTTTT.

The V call is TRBV4-1, the J call TRBJ2-7; a possible D gene is TRBD2 (5 bases). Trimming cost V 2 bases and J 0 bases, with 5 bases left between them. The CDR3 loop spans 13 amino acids. The V gene's germline CDR1 is MGHRA and CDR2 YSYEKL. CDR3 in DNA: TGCGCCAGCAGCCAAACTAGCTCCTACGAGCAGTACTTC. Protein: CASSQTSSYEQYF.

The rearrangement links TRBV19 to TRBJ2-5; TRBD2 matches at 7 bases. The CDR3 totals 13 residues. Germline lookup yields CDR1 LNHDA and CDR2 SQIVND (reference sequence). Losses at the gene ends were 5 bases for V and 3 bases for J; bases not matched to a gene: 3. DNA of the CDR3: TGTGCCAGTAGTCCCGGGACTAAAGAGACCCAGTACTTC. Translated, it gives CASSPGTKETQYF.

Details on this clone: This CDR3 is also generated by other DNA sequences in the sample. The CDR3 protein is CSARLSYEQYF. CDR3 bases: TGCAGTGCTAGACTCTCCTACGAGCAGTACTTC. J is TRBJ2-7 and V is TRBV20-1; D gene uncertain. Trimming pared 2 bases from V and 0 bases from J, leaving 2 bases between. The V gene's germline CDR1 is DFQATT and CDR2 SNEGSKA (reference sequence). The CDR3 is 11 residues long.

The rearrangement joins TRBV9 to TRBJ2-3; the match to TRBD2 covers 9 bases. With 3 bases clipped from V and 0 bases from J, the junction kept 5 bases outside the gene matches. This CDR3 is built from 16 residues. Per the germline V gene, CDR1 is SGDLS and CDR2 is YYNGEE. This chain's CDR3 is CASSGEGLASTDTQYF. The CDR3 nucleotides are TGTGCCAGCAGCGGGGAGGGACTAGCTAGCACAGATACGCAGTATTTT.

This clone was observed a handful of times. V is TRBV12-3 or TRBV12-4 and J is TRBJ2-5, with TRBD1 matching over 8 bases. The CDR3 loop spans 11 amino acids. With 10 bases clipped from V and 4 bases from J, the junction kept 2 bases outside the gene matches. CDR3 DNA: TGTGCCACCGGACAGGGAGAGACCCAGTACTTC. This gives the protein CATGQGETQYF.

V gene TRBV6-5 combines with J gene TRBJ1-2; D gene uncertain. Trimming took off 7 bases at V and 4 bases at J, with 10 bases between the two ends. Germline CDR1 and CDR2: MNHEY and SVGAGI. The CDR3 is 12 residues long. CDR3 amino acids: CASKMSSYGYTF. CDR3 in DNA: TGTGCCAGCAAAATGAGTAGCTATGGCTACACCTTC.

This clone was detected only once. V is TRBV10-3 and J is TRBJ2-1; 9 bases are a match to TRBD1. The germline gives CDR1 ENHRY, CDR2 SYGVKD. This CDR3 is 13 amino acids long. The junction had 3 bases not matched to a gene; V was cut back by 6 bases and J by 6 bases. CDR3 sequence reads: CAIRPDRGNEQFF. In DNA form, the CDR3 reads TGTGCCATCAGACCGGACAGGGGCAATGAGCAGTTCTTC.

This chain connects TRBV5-1 to TRBJ2-1; TRBD1 aligns across 8 bases. The junction had 12 bases not matched to a gene; V was cut back by 5 bases and J by 8 bases. CDR1 and CDR2 from the germline V gene are SGHRS and YFSETQ. This CDR3 contains 15 residues. The CDR3 region is CASSDPQGAGDEQFF. In nucleotides, the CDR3 is TGCGCCAGCAGTGACCCCCAGGGGGCAGGGGATGAGCAGTTCTTC.